The TCR beta chain described here comes from a study of T-cell reconstitution after alpha-beta-depleted transplantation in children (dated by TCRdb to the mid-2010s). Regarding the complete study: Using TCR repertoire profiling, the study quantitatively followed how T-cell immune reconstitution unfolded in children after TCRalphabeta/CD19-depleted allogeneic hematopoietic cell transplantation.

Preparation of the library involved PCR. Data came from an Illumina HiSeq 2500. To normalize quantification of the TCRbeta repertoire, the TCR libraries were built with molecular barcoding that relied on unique molecular identifiers. The public reads were reprocessed in TCRdb via fastp at Q25 and MiXCR, keeping in-frame beta chains. Rows with one shared CDR3 protein collapse into an entry with the most common genes and DNA. The sample has about 610,000 distinct CDR3 sequences on record, roughly a tenth of them singletons. About 4.3% of the sample goes to the ten largest clones. CDR1 and CDR2 are read off the germline V gene as MGHDK and SYGVNS. From V the trimming removes 3 bases and from J it removes 5 bases, while the gene matches leave 7 bases of the junction unaccounted for. The CDR3 holds 16 amino acids from the cysteine to the phenylalanine. Of all the DNA, just the CDR3 is kept, 48 bases in frame from base 1.

This clonotype was observed a few times. The antigen this receptor binds is unknown. Per-nucleotide qualities are absent, and no much larger clonotype sits a single base away. The TCR was taken from a human donor who donated a stem cell graft to a child with acute myeloid leukemia. The rearranged segments are TRBV25-1 and TRBJ2-7, and TRBD2 matches 13 of the central bases. The input for sequencing was PBMCs from the stem cell graft donor, taken from the stem cell graft. The CDR3 region has the sequence CASSDRTSGRSHEQYF. The nucleotide sequence is TGTGCCAGCAGTGATCGGACTAGCGGGAGATCCCACGAGCAGTACTTC.